Listed below are T cell receptor beta chains from one sample, sequenced in a study of blood T cell repertoires in COVID-19. Some clones are missing from TCRdb's copy, which holds only in-frame ones; the method was immunoSEQ multiplex PCR. The top ten clones hold over 1% of a sample with about 300,000 clones, 85% to 90% of them seen once. Material: peripheral blood. The receptors originated from a man between 65 and 80 years old with acute or convalescent COVID-19. The CDR3 runs from the conserved cysteine through the conserved F or W. D genes are given only for firm matches. Rows may omit the clone size; those that give it use once, few, many or a size class.

d_call: TRBD1; v_call: TRBV28; cdr3_length: 14; clone_size: -; j_call: TRBJ2-7; cdr3_aa: CASSGTGSSYEQYF; cdr3_nt: TGTGCCAGCAGTGGGACAGGGAGCTCCTACGAGCAGTACTTC
d_call: TRBD2; v_call: TRBV4-2; cdr3_length: 15; clone_size: -; j_call: TRBJ2-7; cdr3_aa: CASSLRVGGSYEQYF; cdr3_nt: TGTGCCAGCAGCCTCCGGGTAGGCGGGAGTTACGAGCAGTACTTC
d_call: -; v_call: TRBV28; cdr3_length: 17; clone_size: -; j_call: TRBJ2-2; cdr3_aa: CASTQPSSPRYTGELFF; cdr3_nt: TGTGCCAGCACCCAACCATCAAGTCCCAGGTACACCGGGGAGCTGTTTTTT
d_call: -; v_call: TRBV30; cdr3_length: 13; clone_size: -; j_call: TRBJ1-5; cdr3_aa: CAWSSGSRQPQHF; cdr3_nt: TGTGCCTGGAGCTCAGGGTCGCGTCAGCCCCAGCATTTT
d_call: -; v_call: TRBV6-2/TRBV6-3; cdr3_length: 17; clone_size: -; j_call: TRBJ2-7; cdr3_aa: CASSYSIGRTDSYEQYF; cdr3_nt: TGTGCCAGCAGTTACTCGATCGGTCGTACAGACTCCTACGAGCAGTACTTC
d_call: -; v_call: TRBV18; cdr3_length: 16; clone_size: -; j_call: TRBJ1-1; cdr3_aa: CASSPLTGGSGTEAFF; cdr3_nt: TGTGCCAGCTCACCACTCACCGGGGGAAGTGGCACTGAAGCTTTCTTT
d_call: TRBD1; v_call: TRBV7-2; cdr3_length: 16; clone_size: -; j_call: TRBJ2-1; cdr3_aa: CASSPDRDSSYNEQFF; cdr3_nt: TGTGCCAGCAGCCCAGACCGGGACAGCTCCTACAATGAGCAGTTCTTC
d_call: -; v_call: TRBV4-2; cdr3_length: 17; clone_size: -; j_call: TRBJ1-4; cdr3_aa: CASSQGHRQSTIEKLFF; cdr3_nt: TGTGCCAGCAGCCAAGGACACAGACAGTCAACGATAGAAAAACTGTTTTTT
d_call: -; v_call: TRBV9; cdr3_length: 15; clone_size: -; j_call: TRBJ2-4; cdr3_aa: CASSPGVPAKNIQYF; cdr3_nt: TGTGCCAGCAGCCCGGGTGTGCCTGCCAAAAACATTCAGTACTTC
d_call: -; v_call: TRBV30; cdr3_length: 15; clone_size: -; j_call: TRBJ2-1; cdr3_aa: CAWSVPLGDYNEQFF; cdr3_nt: TGTGCCTGGAGTGTACCGCTTGGAGACTACAATGAGCAGTTCTTC
d_call: TRBD1; v_call: TRBV24-1; cdr3_length: 15; clone_size: -; j_call: TRBJ2-1; cdr3_aa: CATRGGQGVYNEQFF; cdr3_nt: TGTGCCACCAGAGGCGGACAGGGGGTCTACAATGAGCAGTTCTTC
d_call: -; v_call: TRBV7-2; cdr3_length: 15; clone_size: few; j_call: TRBJ1-2; cdr3_aa: CASSFHGQSNYGYTF; cdr3_nt: TGTGCCAGCAGCTTCCACGGACAGTCTAACTATGGCTACACCTTC
d_call: -; v_call: TRBV28; cdr3_length: 13; clone_size: -; j_call: TRBJ1-2; cdr3_aa: CASSRGRGYGYTF; cdr3_nt: TGTGCCAGCAGTCGCGGGCGGGGCTATGGCTACACCTTC
d_call: -; v_call: TRBV4-1; cdr3_length: 16; clone_size: -; j_call: TRBJ1-5; cdr3_aa: CASSQTGTIGNQPQHF; cdr3_nt: TGCGCCAGCAGCCAAACCGGGACAATAGGGAATCAGCCCCAGCATTTT
d_call: TRBD1; v_call: TRBV4-2; cdr3_length: 15; clone_size: -; j_call: TRBJ2-1; cdr3_aa: CASSNTGGPNNEQFF; cdr3_nt: TGTGCCAGCAGCAACACAGGGGGCCCCAACAATGAGCAGTTCTTC
d_call: -; v_call: TRBV19; cdr3_length: 14; clone_size: -; j_call: TRBJ2-7; cdr3_aa: CASSAGTPPYEQYF; cdr3_nt: TGTGCCAGTAGTGCAGGGACACCACCCTACGAGCAGTACTTC
d_call: -; v_call: TRBV5-5; cdr3_length: 13; clone_size: -; j_call: TRBJ2-7; cdr3_aa: CASSPLSSYEQYF; cdr3_nt: TGTGCCAGCAGCCCGCTTAGCTCCTACGAGCAGTACTTC